Shown below are 5 T cell receptor beta chains from a single sample sequenced in a study of blood T cell repertoires in COVID-19. Produced via immunoSEQ multiplex PCR; TCRdb's table is partial and in-frame only. The sample contains about 200,000 clones, approximately 83% of which appear only once. Sequenced: peripheral blood. These receptors originate from a man aged 35-49 years with acute or convalescent COVID-19.

The chain combines TRBV12-3 or TRBV12-4 with TRBJ2-2; 7 bases map to TRBD1. The CDR3 extends over 13 amino acids. J lost 5 bases, V lost 6 bases, and 3 bases had no gene match. CDR3: CASRTGETGELFF. The CDR3 region has the DNA TGTGCCAGCAGAACAGGGGAGACCGGGGAGCTGTTTTTT.

The chain joins TRBV29-1 to TRBJ2-1; tentative D call: TRBD2 (6 bases). Germline V lookup: CDR1 SQVTM, CDR2 ANQGSEA. The V and J ends lost 1 base and 9 bases respectively, with 13 bases between them. The CDR3 spans 13 residues. The CDR3 DNA follows: TGCAGCGTTGAAGGTCTTCAAGCGGGTGAGCAGTTCTTC. Translating gives CSVEGLQAGEQFF.

The chain has TRBV2 and TRBJ2-1, with TRBD2 identical over 11 bases. This CDR3 contains 14 residues. Germline CDR1 SNHLY, CDR2 FYNNEI. The ends lost 7 bases at V and 6 bases at J; junction bases unmatched: 5. The CDR3 nucleotides read TGTGCCAGCATTCGACTAGCGGGGCTCAATGAGCAGTTCTTC. It encodes CASIRLAGLNEQFF. The full variable domain, in which reference TRBV2 and TRBJ2-1 provide the parts outside the CDR3, is EPEVTQTPSHQVTQMGQEVILRCVPISNHLYFYWYRQILGQKVEFLVSFYNNEISEKSEIFDDQFSVERPDGSNFTLKIRSTKLEDSAMYFCASIRLAGLNEQFFGPGTRLTVL.

The chain combines TRBV3-1 (or the pseudogene TRBV3-2) with TRBJ2-1, with a possible D match to TRBD2 (6 bases). Trimming took 3 bases from V and 0 from J, leaving 15 bases between them. The germline CDR1 and CDR2 sequences are LGHDT and YNNKEL (reference sequence). CDR3 length: 17 residues. The CDR3 sequence: CASSHLSGLSSYNEQFF. The DNA of the CDR3 is TGTGCCAGCAGCCATTTGAGCGGGCTAAGCTCCTACAATGAGCAGTTCTTC.

This chain uses TRBV7-2 with TRBJ1-1; D not certain. The CDR3 totals 14 residues. The germline V gene has CDR1 SGHTA and CDR2 FQGNSA. V dropped 4 bases and J dropped 3 bases, with 12 bases sitting between them. The CDR3 DNA reads as TGTGCCAGCAGCTCACGTCCTAGCGACACTGAAGCTTTCTTT. Protein: CASSSRPSDTEAFF.